This is a list of T cell receptor beta chains from one sample in a study of blood T cell repertoires in COVID-19. This table comes from immunoSEQ multiplex PCR, and its TCRdb copy is limited to in-frame clones, with some not included. The sample holds around 130,000 clones; over 80% are singletons and the top ten take about 4%. Sequencing was done on a sample of PBMCs or T cells enriched from blood (not recorded which). The receptors shown here come from a woman aged 25 to 45 who had recovered from COVID-19. Both conserved end residues are part of each CDR3. The D gene is left open where the match is weak. Size values are once, few and many counts, or a class for expanded clones, and some rows have none.

d_gene	v_gene	abundance	j_gene	CDR3aa	CDR3nt
TRBD1	TRBV12-5	-	TRBJ1-5	CASGLGPASDRNPSNQPQHF	TGTGCTAGTGGTTTGGGCCCCGCCTCGGACAGGAACCCTAGCAATCAGCCCCAGCATTTT
TRBD1	TRBV7-2	-	TRBJ2-3	CASSSTSGTADTQYF	TGTGCCAGCAGCTCTACCTCCGGGACAGCAGATACGCAGTATTTT
TRBD2	TRBV15	-	TRBJ2-1	CATSGSPRASGPYNEQFF	TGTGCCACCAGCGGAAGCCCAAGGGCTAGCGGCCCCTACAATGAGCAGTTCTTC
TRBD1	TRBV4-3	-	TRBJ2-6	CASSQDRQGVSGANVLTF	TGCGCCAGCAGCCAAGATAGGCAGGGGGTCTCTGGGGCCAACGTCCTGACTTTC
-	TRBV2	-	TRBJ2-7	CASSAGGPPYEQYF	TGTGCCAGCAGTGCCGGGGGGCCCCCCTACGAGCAGTACTTC
-	TRBV27	-	TRBJ2-7	CASSRRGLAPYF	TGTGCCAGCAGCCGGAGAGGGCTAGCGCCTTACTTC
-	TRBV10-3	once	TRBJ2-7	CAISGSGYEQYF	TGTGCCATCAGTGGTAGCGGCTACGAGCAGTACTTC
TRBD1	TRBV24-1	-	TRBJ1-6	CATSDSGTGNSPLHF	TGTGCCACCAGTGACTCCGGGACAGGGAATTCACCCCTCCACTTT
TRBD2	TRBV7-2	-	TRBJ2-1	CASSRLAGPNEQFF	TGTGCCAGCAGCAGACTAGCGGGCCCCAATGAGCAGTTCTTC
TRBD2	TRBV3-1/TRBV3-2	-	TRBJ2-1	CASGKGLAGVNEQFF	TGTGCCAGCGGTAAAGGACTAGCGGGAGTCAATGAGCAGTTCTTC
TRBD1	TRBV25-1	-	TRBJ2-7	CASRGTGFTYEQYF	TGTGCCAGCAGGGGGACAGGGTTCACCTACGAGCAGTACTTC
TRBD1	TRBV6-5	-	TRBJ2-7	CASNERQGSYEQYF	TGTGCCAGCAACGAACGACAGGGGTCCTACGAGCAGTACTTC
TRBD2	TRBV13	-	TRBJ2-1	CASSPFSGTTDEQFF	TGTGCCAGCAGCCCCTTCAGCGGGACCACGGATGAGCAGTTCTTC